This TCR beta chain was captured by sequencing in a study of blood T cells in healthy people across ages (dated by TCRdb to the mid-2010s). Concerning the study at large: In model experiments, roughly one uniquely barcoded TCR beta cDNA molecule per two T cells was captured by template switching. The donors were divided into four age groups: young (average approximately 17 years), middle-aged (about 40), aged (62) and long-lived (roughly 88). Using deep sequencing normalized with unique cDNA molecular identifiers, the study measured how TCR beta repertoire diversity changes with age. To avoid experimental bias, donors of different ages were randomly spread across the sequencing lanes. For two donors (one aged 18 to 30 and one aged 80 or older), the study analyzed two additional independent replicas of 1 million unique cDNA reads from the same blood draw. General findings and caveats noted by the study authors: Donor CMV infection status was unknown, potentially confounding age-related changes in expanded clonotypes. Because profiling used bulk unsorted PBMCs, naive and antigen-experienced compartments could not be compared conclusively. There was a strong correlation between observed TCR beta diversity and the percentage of naive T cells measured by flow cytometry. The long-lived group showed more naive CD4+ T cells, fewer expanded clones and increased TCR diversity than the aged group, suggesting age selection. Estimates of total diversity based on one million sequenced T cells were considered lower bounds and underestimates. As age increased, observed TCR beta diversity per million T cells dropped in a roughly linear way, and a significant reduction was already evident by age about 40.

CDR1 LGHNA and CDR2 YSLEER were looked up in the germline V gene. The CDR3 covers 15 residues, taking in both the cysteine and the phenylalanine. The retained sequence is limited to the CDR3, 45 bases, with the frame set at the first base. Trimming at the junction amounts to 1 base on V and 3 bases on J, and the germline ends lie 12 bases apart. Worth noting for this clonotype: Its antigen remains unidentified. Per-base qualities were not stored, and no clone one base away is much larger.

The donors were roughly 39 Caucasian individuals from Russia, aged roughly 6 to 100 years, who were systemically healthy. Around 10 milliliters of peripheral blood were drawn from each donor into EDTA-treated Vacutainer tubes. PBMCs were isolated by Ficoll-Paque density-gradient centrifugation, with at least 6 million obtained per sample. Total RNA, at least 5 micrograms per sample, was extracted from PBMCs with Trizol reagent. The percentages of naive CD45RAhigh/CD27high T cells were determined by flow cytometry on a PBMC aliquot from every donor. Library prep was done by 5' RACE. A second roughly 7 to 11 cycle PCR used a sample-barcoded 5' primer and a J-beta primer mix. A unique molecular identifier was introduced onto each TCR beta cDNA molecule by a template-switch 5' adaptor carrying 12 random nucleotides. Each sample yielded at least 3 million CDR3-containing paired-end reads. First-strand cDNA synthesis was performed from all RNA using the Mint cDNA synthesis kit, with priming by a TRBC-specific oligonucleotide. All cDNA was treated with uracil-DNA glycosylase and then went through a first 18-cycle PCR with the universal primers M1SS and BC2_uni_R. The study's own analysis went as follows. For normalization, 1 million high-quality reads, each with a distinct molecular identifier, were randomly selected from each sample. Instead of being binned into consensus sequences, reads that shared molecular identifiers were thrown out. MiTCR, run with a Q25 quality threshold and the strictest error-elimination algorithm, handled CDR3 identification, clonotype clustering and error correction. Lower-bound total TCR beta diversity was estimated with a nonparametric unseen species model using Euler transformation. TCRdb cleaned the public reads at Q25 with fastp, built clones with MiXCR and kept in-frame beta chains. Each entry is one CDR3 protein sequence, shown with its most common DNA and genes. These V and J calls derive from TCRdb rather than the authors' analysis. This sample gives fewer than 2,000,000 distinct CDR3 sequences in total; around 40% of them show up just once. 23% of the sample comes from the top ten.

What was sequenced was blood. This receptor chain uses TRBV4-3 and TRBJ1-1; the D gene is not confidently resolved. The source is a human donor in good health. Here the CDR3 is given as CASSQVIGLDTEAFF. The nucleotide sequence reads as follows: TGCGCCAGCAGCCAAGTAATAGGGCTCGACACTGAAGCTTTCTTT.